One sample yielded the 25 T cell receptor beta chains listed below, sequenced in a study of Graves' ophthalmopathy and Graves' hyperthyroidism. Amplifying from RNA transcripts, the study obtained TCR beta CDR3 regions. HTBI primers were used in a first-round RT-PCR, which preceded a second-round multiplex PCR. From the multiplex PCR reads, TCRdb called clonotypes with MiXCR, one entry per CDR3 protein. The table includes around 1,000,000 distinct CDR3 sequences, roughly two fifths detected once. The sample consisted of peripheral blood or thyroid tissue (not recorded which). The receptors were gathered from an adult man with Graves' hyperthyroidism.

This clonotype occurred a few times. One end of the junction is discordant with germline, which a read error may explain. The chain joins TRBV2 to TRBJ2-2; 9 bases match TRBD1. This CDR3 contains 15 residues. CDR1 and CDR2 from the germline V gene are SNHLY and FYNNEI. The chain's CDR3 is CASRGTGWNTGELSW. CDR3 nucleotides: TGTGCCAGCAGGGGGACAGGGTGGAACACCGGGGAGCTGTCTTGG.

This clonotype was recorded many times. The rearrangement links TRBV5-4 to TRBJ1-3, with D tentatively TRBD1 (5 bases). Germline CDR1 is SGHNT and CDR2 is YYREEE (reference sequence). Between the trimmed V and J ends, which lost 5 bases and 0 bases, there was a span of 6 bases. The CDR3 totals 13 residues. The DNA of the CDR3 is TGTGCCAGCAGAGACAGCTCTGGAAACACCATATATTTT. Protein sequence: CASRDSSGNTIYF.

This clonotype occurred many times. The V and J genes are TRBV29-1 and TRBJ2-2, with TRBD1 as a possible D gene (6 bases). CDR1 and CDR2 from the germline V gene are SQVTM and ANQGSEA. With 4 bases removed from V and 7 bases from J, the gap between germline ends came to 10 bases. CDR3 size: 12 residues. The CDR3 DNA sequence: TGCAGCGTTGGGACAGTCAGCGGGGAGCTGTTTTTT. Protein sequence: CSVGTVSGELFF.

This chain connects TRBV20-1 to TRBJ2-7, with 7 bases aligning to TRBD2. J was trimmed by 2 bases and V by 3 bases; bases with no gene match: 7. The CDR3 is 14 residues long. In germline, CDR1 is DFQATT, CDR2 SNEGSKA (reference sequence). This CDR3 reads CSASMASGPYEQYF. For the CDR3, the DNA is TGCAGTGCTAGTATGGCTAGCGGCCCCTACGAGCAGTACTTC.

This clonotype was recorded a few times. Its ends do not fully match the called genes, so a read error is possible. The chain couples TRBV10-3 to TRBJ2-7, with D tentatively TRBD1 or TRBD2 (5 bases each). This CDR3 is built from 13 residues. Looked up from germline, CDR1 is ENHRY and CDR2 is SYGVKD. The CDR3 coding sequence is TGTGCCAGCAGGGACGACAGCTCCTACGAGCAGTGCTTC. Its translation is CASRDDSSYEQCF.

The V gene is TRBV7-2, the J gene TRBJ1-6, with D unresolved. The CDR3 extends over 14 amino acids. Germline V gene data show CDR1 as SGHTA and CDR2 as FQGNSA. With 4 bases removed from V and 7 bases from J, the gap between germline ends came to 11 bases. DNA for the CDR3: TGTGCCAGCAGCTCTCGAATGGGGAATTCACCCCTCCACTTT. Residues: CASSSRMGNSPLHF.

The chain is built from TRBV12-3 or TRBV12-4 and TRBJ2-3; TRBD1 aligns across 8 bases. This CDR3 comprises 14 residues. Losses at the gene ends were 4 bases for V and 2 bases for J; bases not matched to a gene: 2. As DNA, the CDR3 is TGTGCCAGCAGTTACCAGGGGGCCACAGATACGCAGTATTTT. Translated: CASSYQGATDTQYF.

The count of this clonotype is one. The V and J genes are TRBV5-4 and TRBJ1-1; 7 nucleotides align to TRBD1. The germline V gene encodes CDR1 SGHNT and CDR2 YYREEE (reference sequence). The CDR3 totals 16 residues. J was trimmed by 0 bases and V by 3 bases; bases with no gene match: 8. The chain's CDR3 is CASSSGTVFMNTEAFF. As DNA, the CDR3 is TGTGCCAGCAGCTCGGGGACAGTATTTATGAACACTGAAGCTTTCTTT. Filled out from reference TRBV5-4 and TRBJ1-1, the complete variable domain reads ETGVTQSPTHLIKTRGQQVTLRCSSQSGHNTVSWYQQALGQGPQFIFQYYREEENGRGNFPPRFSGLQFPNYSSELNVNALELDDSALYLCASSSGTVFMNTEAFFGQGTRLTVV.

This sequence joins TRBV5-4 and TRBJ1-4; possibly TRBD1 for D (6 bases). In germline, CDR1 is SGHNT, CDR2 YYREEE (reference sequence). V was trimmed by 1 base and J by 5 bases, leaving 15 bases between them. This CDR3 comprises 16 residues. CDR3 residues: CASSLSPGGLNEKLFF. The CDR3 region has the DNA TGTGCCAGCAGCTTGTCTCCGGGGGGCCTCAATGAAAAACTGTTTTTT.

This clonotype has only a few counts. The rearrangement links TRBV29-1 to TRBJ2-1; D is unclear. CDR1 is SQVTM, CDR2 ANQGSEA, per germline. The CDR3 sequence is 10 residues long. V lost 6 bases and J lost 8, with 8 bases in between. The chain's CDR3 is CSVVVDEQFF. The CDR3 coding sequence is TGCAGCGTCGTAGTTGATGAGCAGTTCTTC.

This sequence joins TRBV11-1 and TRBJ2-5; D is perhaps TRBD1 or TRBD2 (5 bases each). V lost 2 bases and J lost 2, with 21 bases in between. The CDR3 sequence is 18 residues long. Germline V CDR1 and CDR2: SGHAT, FQDESV (reference sequence). The CDR3 region has the DNA TGTGCCAGCAGCTTAATGGGGCTGAACCATCGGACTCAAGAGACCCAGTACTTC. Translated, it gives CASSLMGLNHRTQETQYF.

The chain has TRBV20-1 and TRBJ2-7, with 10 bases that match TRBD2. Per the germline V gene, CDR1 is DFQATT and CDR2 is SNEGSKA (reference sequence). This CDR3 spans 9 amino acids. The DNA for the CDR3 is TGCAGTGCCCGCGGACTAGCGGAAGTC. The encoded protein is CSARGLAEV.

The CDR3, as DNA: TGTGCCAGCAGCGGGCGGGGCCCCTACGAGCAGTACTTC. It specifies CASSGRGPYEQYF. The chain has TRBV12-3 or TRBV12-4 and TRBJ2-7; a weak D match, TRBD2 (6 bases). The CDR3 totals 13 residues. The ends were cut back, 6 bases at V and 2 bases at J, with 11 bases in the middle.

As regards this clonotype: A much larger clonotype is one base distant, so this may be a read error. This sequence joins TRBV24-1 and TRBJ2-2; no reliable D call. The CDR3 sequence is 14 residues long. The germline gives CDR1 KGHDR, CDR2 SFDVKD. Here the CDR3 reads CVTSDRKNTGELFF. Written as DNA, the CDR3 is TGTGTCACCAGTGATAGAAAGAACACCGGGGAGCTGTTTTTT.

This clonotype has only a few counts. The chain employs TRBV6-2 or TRBV6-3 and TRBJ2-7; TRBD1 might be the D (6 bases). The V and J ends lost 7 bases and 3 bases respectively, with 10 bases between them. Germline loops: CDR1 MNHEY, CDR2 SVGEGT. The CDR3 is 12 amino acids. CDR3 loop: CASKGGVYEQYF. The CDR3 coding sequence is TGTGCCAGCAAAGGGGGTGTCTACGAGCAGTACTTC.

A single count supports this clonotype. The rearrangement joins TRBV29-1 to TRBJ2-7, with D tentatively TRBD1 or TRBD2 (5 bases each). Germline CDR1 is SQVTM and CDR2 is ANQGSEA. Trimming took off 2 bases at V and 3 bases at J, with 14 bases between the two ends. This CDR3 spans 14 amino acids. In nucleotides, the CDR3 is TGCAGCGTTGAACCTCACGGGGCAAACTACGAGCAGTACTTC. Its protein product is CSVEPHGANYEQYF.

In this sample, this clonotype turned up many times. The chain couples TRBV19 to TRBJ1-5; D perhaps matches TRBD1 (5 bases). The germline gives CDR1 LNHDA, CDR2 SQIVND (reference sequence). The length of the CDR3 is 16 residues. V gave up 10 bases and J gave up 1 base, with 20 bases separating them. CDR3 nucleotides: TGTGCCACGAGAGGGGAGGTCGGTGTGAGCAATCAGCCCCAGCATTTT. Its translation: CATRGEVGVSNQPQHF.

This clonotype was found a few times. This sequence joins TRBV6-1 and TRBJ1-1; D not resolved. The CDR3 has 13 amino acids. V lost 7 bases to trimming and J lost 8 bases, with 17 bases between them. The germline CDR1 and CDR2 sequences are MNHNS and SASEGT. Here the CDR3 reads CASNPGGGVEAFF. As DNA, the CDR3 is TGTGCCAGCAACCCTGGAGGTGGGGTAGAAGCTTTCTTT.

In its sample, this clonotype was seen many times. The rearrangement links TRBV5-1 to TRBJ1-2, with D tentatively TRBD1 (5 bases). Per germline, CDR1 SGHRS and CDR2 YFSETQ. CDR3 length: 14 residues. Trimming took 7 bases from V and 6 from J, leaving 19 bases between them. The CDR3 DNA follows: TGCGCCAGCTCCTCAGGAGGGGCAAAGAATGGCTACACCTTC. It specifies CASSSGGAKNGYTF.

The J gene is TRBJ1-2, the V gene TRBV20-1, with no clear D. Trimming removed 3 bases from V and 0 bases from J, with 8 bases in between. This CDR3 spans 13 amino acids. CDR1 is DFQATT, CDR2 SNEGSKA, per germline (reference sequence). The CDR3 loop reads CSARDTANYGYTF. CDR3 coding DNA: TGCAGTGCTAGGGATACAGCTAACTATGGCTACACCTTC.

The DNA for the CDR3 is TGTGCCAGCAGCTTGACGGGGACAGGGGGCTACTTC. Translation: CASSLTGTGGYF. This chain uses TRBV5-5 with TRBJ2-5; 12 bases agree with TRBD1. Germline loops: CDR1 SGHKS, CDR2 YYEKEE (reference sequence). CDR3 size: 12 residues. V was clipped by 1 base and J by 14 bases; unmatched bases: 3.

This clonotype occurred many times. The chain carries TRBV29-1 and TRBJ2-7; TRBD1 is a possible D gene (6 bases). Germline V CDR1 and CDR2: SQVTM, ANQGSEA. The CDR3 is 15 amino acids. Trimming stripped 4 bases from V and 0 bases from J, with 16 bases between. Here the CDR3 DNA reads TGCAGCGTTGTTGGGGGCGGAAGCGGCTCCTACGAGCAGTACTTC. This gives the protein CSVVGGGSGSYEQYF.

The chain recombines TRBV7-8 with TRBJ2-5, with TRBD2 matching 11 bases. This CDR3 contains 18 residues. The germline V gene has CDR1 SGHVS and CDR2 FQNEAQ. V was clipped by 5 bases and J by 5 bases; unmatched bases: 16. This CDR3 reads CASSRSRTSGRRAETQYF. DNA of the CDR3: TGTGCCAGCAGCCGATCCCGTACTAGCGGGAGACGTGCGGAGACCCAGTACTTC.

With regard to this clonotype: It is likely a read error, because the conserved phenylalanine at the end of the CDR3 is missing. The chain carries TRBV7-2 and TRBJ1-1; maybe TRBD1 (6 bases). V was pared by 5 bases and J by 1 base, with 11 bases between. The CDR3 extends over 14 amino acids. Germline V CDR1 and CDR2: SGHTA, FQGNSA. The CDR3 bases are TGTGCCAGCAGCCCCAGGGGCTGGAACACTGAAGCTTTCCTT. Translation: CASSPRGWNTEAFL.

At least ten counts were recorded for this clonotype. The rearrangement uses TRBV29-1 and TRBJ1-1; D ambiguous. The CDR3 loop spans 12 amino acids. The germline V gene has CDR1 SQVTM and CDR2 ANQGSEA. Trimming shortened V by 5 bases and J by 2 bases, and 9 bases separated the two germline ends. CDR3: CSVLLPNTEAFF. The CDR3 DNA is TGCAGCGTTCTTTTACCAAACACTGAAGCTTTCTTT.